The T cell receptor beta chain described here comes from a study of cytotoxic CD8 clonotypes in ibrutinib-treated CLL. Findings and limits, study-wide: Sampling schedules were unmatched across sustained-remission and progressing patients. Under therapy, public clonotypes either contracted or stayed stable, and they were uncommon.

To note about this clone: Its matching antigen is unknown.

Per germline, CDR1 MNHEY and CDR2 SVGAGI. V was clipped by 4 bases and J by 0 bases, with 10 bases between them. This CDR3 spans 14 amino acids. Produced via immunoSEQ multiplex PCR; TCRdb's table is partial and in-frame only. This table holds around 42,000 clones, 50% to 75% found once. Sample: PBMCs, taken after 24 months of ibrutinib treatment. This clonotype originated in a human donor with chronic lymphocytic leukemia. The rearrangement joins TRBV6-5 to TRBJ2-7, with D possibly matching TRBD2 (6 bases). The DNA of the CDR3 is TGTGCCAGCAGTTTTGGTAGCGGCTCCTACGAGCAGTACTTC. It specifies CASSFGSGSYEQYF.